This entry is about one T cell receptor beta chain. Under the authors' procedure: Nucleated cell counts were estimated from reference gene primer amplification. Libraries were prepared by immunoSEQ multiplex PCR; TCRdb keeps only in-frame clonotypes and omits some of them. V and J calls and clone size are given by that table; D and trimming were obtained from the DNA. The table lists fewer than 130,000 clones, 82% of them singletons. This sample is part of a study of blood T cell repertoires in COVID-19. Study information: Both acute and convalescent COVID-19 samples were obtained from the United States, Italy and Spain. T cells, B-cell-depleted T cells, or PBMCs supplied cDNA or gDNA.

The CDR3 totals 16 residues. Germline V gene sequence: CDR1 LNHDA, CDR2 SQIVND (reference sequence). The junction had 14 bases not matched to a gene; V was cut back by 5 bases and J by 7 bases. This TCR was sampled from a woman aged 55-70 years with acute or convalescent COVID-19. The V and J genes are TRBV19 and TRBJ1-2; 9 bases are a match to TRBD1. Sequenced sample: peripheral blood. CDR3 amino acids: CASSALGTGSTAGYTF. Here the CDR3 DNA reads TGTGCCAGTAGTGCCCTCGGGACAGGGTCCACCGCTGGCTACACCTTC.